This T cell receptor (beta chain) was sequenced in a study of cytomegalovirus exposure and HLA in healthy donors. General observations from the study: Associated with cytomegalovirus, according to the listing, were 150 to 200 TCR beta chains. Among CMV-associated TCR beta chains, most appeared HLA-restricted in a later analysis. Presence/absence analyses rested on an assumption that sequencing depth was roughly uniform across donors. What a later analysis reportedly showed was that an Asian-associated ancestry cluster had fewer N-insertions than the roughly 670-donor mean.

The trim removed 7 bases at V and 7 bases at J, leaving 19 bases unmatched. CDR3 length: 16 amino acids. Germline CDR1 is SQVTM and CDR2 is ANQGSEA. A word on this clone: Its matching antigen is unknown.

Primers for the PCR totalled 60 Vbeta and 13 Jbeta. Repertoires were generated with immunoSEQ multiplex PCR, while TCRdb's copy carries only in-frame clones and drops some. The sample consists of around 89,000 clones, 81% of them appearing once. Sequenced: PBMCs. The rearrangement uses TRBV29-1 and TRBJ2-7, with 10 bases lining up with TRBD2. The receptor's source is a girl between 2 and 10 years old in good health and CMV-seropositive. The CDR3 is CSGLGLAAVTGGEQYF. CDR3 nucleotides: TGCAGCGGACTCGGACTAGCGGCCGTAACGGGAGGGGAGCAGTACTTC.